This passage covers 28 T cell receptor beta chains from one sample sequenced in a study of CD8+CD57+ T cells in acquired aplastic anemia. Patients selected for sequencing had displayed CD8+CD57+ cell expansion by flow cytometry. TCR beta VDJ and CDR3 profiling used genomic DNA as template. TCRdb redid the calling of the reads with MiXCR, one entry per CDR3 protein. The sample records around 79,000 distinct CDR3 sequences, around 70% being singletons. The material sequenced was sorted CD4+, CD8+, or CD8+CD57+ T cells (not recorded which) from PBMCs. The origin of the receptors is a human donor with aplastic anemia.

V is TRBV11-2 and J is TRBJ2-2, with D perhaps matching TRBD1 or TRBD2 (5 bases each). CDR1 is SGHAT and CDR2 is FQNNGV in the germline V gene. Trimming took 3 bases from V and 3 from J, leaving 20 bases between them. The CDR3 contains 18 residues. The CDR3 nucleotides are TGTGCCAGCAGCTTCAGGAGGACAATCGCTAATTACACCGGGGAGCTGTTTTTT. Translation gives CASSFRRTIANYTGELFF. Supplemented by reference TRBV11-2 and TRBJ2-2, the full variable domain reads EAGVAQSPRYKIIEKRQSVAFWCNPISGHATLYWYQQILGQGPKLLIQFQNNGVVDDSQLPKDRFSAERLKGVDSTLKIQPAKLEDSAVYLCASSFRRTIANYTGELFFGEGSRLTVL.

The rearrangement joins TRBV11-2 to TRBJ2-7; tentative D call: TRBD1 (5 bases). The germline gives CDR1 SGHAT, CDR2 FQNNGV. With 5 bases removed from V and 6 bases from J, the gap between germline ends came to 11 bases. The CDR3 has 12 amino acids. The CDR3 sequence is CASSIDSPEQYF. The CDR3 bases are TGTGCCAGCAGCATCGACAGTCCCGAGCAGTACTTC.

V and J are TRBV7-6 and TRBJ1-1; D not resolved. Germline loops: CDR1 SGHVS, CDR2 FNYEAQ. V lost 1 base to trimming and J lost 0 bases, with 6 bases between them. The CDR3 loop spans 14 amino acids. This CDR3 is CASSLDGMNTEAFF. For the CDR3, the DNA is TGTGCCAGCAGCTTAGACGGAATGAACACTGAAGCTTTCTTT. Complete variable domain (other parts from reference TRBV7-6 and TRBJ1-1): GAGVSQSPRYKVTKRGQDVALRCDPISGHVSLYWYRQALGQGPEFLTYFNYEAQQDKSGLPNDRFSAERPEGSISTLTIQRTEQRDSAMYRCASSLDGMNTEAFFGQGTRLTVV.

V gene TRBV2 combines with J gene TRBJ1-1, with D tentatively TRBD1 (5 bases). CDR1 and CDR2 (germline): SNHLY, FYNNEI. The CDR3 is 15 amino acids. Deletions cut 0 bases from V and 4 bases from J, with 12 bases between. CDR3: CASSEAGDGFTEAFF. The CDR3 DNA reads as TGTGCCAGCAGTGAAGCTGGGGACGGCTTCACTGAAGCTTTCTTT. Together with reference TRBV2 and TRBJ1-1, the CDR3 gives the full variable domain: EPEVTQTPSHQVTQMGQEVILRCVPISNHLYFYWYRQILGQKVEFLVSFYNNEISEKSEIFDDQFSVERPDGSNFTLKIRSTKLEDSAMYFCASSEAGDGFTEAFFGQGTRLTVV.

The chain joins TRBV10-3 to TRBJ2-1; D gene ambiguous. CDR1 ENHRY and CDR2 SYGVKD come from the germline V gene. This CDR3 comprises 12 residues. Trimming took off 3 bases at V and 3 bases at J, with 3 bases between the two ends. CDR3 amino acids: CAISDSYNEQFF. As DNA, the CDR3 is TGTGCCATCAGTGACAGCTACAATGAGCAGTTCTTC.

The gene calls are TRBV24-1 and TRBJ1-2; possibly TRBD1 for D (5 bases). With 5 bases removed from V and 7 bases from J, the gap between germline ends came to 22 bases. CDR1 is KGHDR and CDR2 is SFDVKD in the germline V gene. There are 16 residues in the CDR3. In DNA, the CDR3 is TGTGCCACCAGTGGTCCCACCGGGGACCACACGGCTGGCTACACCTTC. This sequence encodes CATSGPTGDHTAGYTF.

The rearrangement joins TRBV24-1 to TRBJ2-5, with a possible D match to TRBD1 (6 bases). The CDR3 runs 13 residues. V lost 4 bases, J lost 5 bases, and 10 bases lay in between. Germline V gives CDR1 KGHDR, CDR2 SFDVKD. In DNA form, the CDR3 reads TGTGCCACCAGTGAGGGGGCGAGGGAGACCCAGTACTTC. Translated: CATSEGARETQYF.

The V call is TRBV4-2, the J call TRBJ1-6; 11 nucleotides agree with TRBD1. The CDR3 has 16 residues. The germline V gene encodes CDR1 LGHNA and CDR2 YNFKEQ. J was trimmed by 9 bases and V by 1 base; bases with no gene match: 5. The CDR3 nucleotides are TGTGCCAGCAGCCAAGTGGAGGACAGGGGGCGTTCACCCCTCCACTTT. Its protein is CASSQVEDRGRSPLHF.

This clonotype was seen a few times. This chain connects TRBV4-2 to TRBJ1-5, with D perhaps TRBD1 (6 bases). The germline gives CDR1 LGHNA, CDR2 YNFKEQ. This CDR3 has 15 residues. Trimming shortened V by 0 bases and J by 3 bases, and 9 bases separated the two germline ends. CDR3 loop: CASSQEWTDNQPQHF. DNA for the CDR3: TGTGCCAGCAGCCAAGAGTGGACAGACAATCAGCCCCAGCATTTT.

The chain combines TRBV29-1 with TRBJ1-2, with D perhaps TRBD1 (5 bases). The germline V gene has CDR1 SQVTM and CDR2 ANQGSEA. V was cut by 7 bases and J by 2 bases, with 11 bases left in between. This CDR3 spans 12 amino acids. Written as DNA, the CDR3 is TGCAGCGCCGGGGGACGGAACTATGGCTACACCTTC. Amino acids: CSAGGRNYGYTF.

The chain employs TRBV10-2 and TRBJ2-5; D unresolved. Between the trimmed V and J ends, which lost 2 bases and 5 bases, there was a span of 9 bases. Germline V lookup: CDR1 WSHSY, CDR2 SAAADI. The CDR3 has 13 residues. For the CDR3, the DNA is TGCGCCAGCAGTGAGATGGTGGGGGAGACCCAGTACTTC. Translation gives CASSEMVGETQYF.

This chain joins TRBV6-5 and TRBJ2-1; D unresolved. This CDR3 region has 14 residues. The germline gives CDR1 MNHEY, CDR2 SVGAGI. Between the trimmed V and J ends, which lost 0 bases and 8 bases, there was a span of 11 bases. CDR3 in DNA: TGTGCCAGCAGTTACTCGAGAGGACGGGATGAGCAGTTCTTC. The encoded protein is CASSYSRGRDEQFF.

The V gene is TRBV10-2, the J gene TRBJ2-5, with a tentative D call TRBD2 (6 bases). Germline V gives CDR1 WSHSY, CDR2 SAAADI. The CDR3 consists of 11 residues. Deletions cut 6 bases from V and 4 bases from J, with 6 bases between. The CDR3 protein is CASRGGETQYF. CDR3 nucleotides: TGCGCCAGCAGGGGGGGAGAGACCCAGTACTTC.

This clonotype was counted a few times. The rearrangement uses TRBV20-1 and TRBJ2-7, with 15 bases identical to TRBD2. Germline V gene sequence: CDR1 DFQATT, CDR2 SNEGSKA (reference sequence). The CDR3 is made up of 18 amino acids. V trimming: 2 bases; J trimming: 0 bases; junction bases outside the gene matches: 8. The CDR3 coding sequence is TGCAGTGCTAGAATTACCGGACTAGCGGGAGGGCACTCCTACGAGCAGTACTTC. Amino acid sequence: CSARITGLAGGHSYEQYF.

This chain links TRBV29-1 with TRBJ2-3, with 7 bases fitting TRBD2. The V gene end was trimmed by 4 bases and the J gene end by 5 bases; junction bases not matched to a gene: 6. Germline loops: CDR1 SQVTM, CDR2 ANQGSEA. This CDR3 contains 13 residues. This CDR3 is CSVGAIAGDTQYF. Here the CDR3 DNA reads TGCAGCGTTGGGGCGATAGCGGGAGATACGCAGTATTTT.

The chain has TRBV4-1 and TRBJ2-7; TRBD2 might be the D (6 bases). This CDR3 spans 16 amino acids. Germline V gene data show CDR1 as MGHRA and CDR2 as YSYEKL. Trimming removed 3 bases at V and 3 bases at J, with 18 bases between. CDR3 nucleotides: TGCGCCAGCAGCCACCTCGGGGGTGACGTAAACTACGAGCAGTACTTC. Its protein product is CASSHLGGDVNYEQYF.

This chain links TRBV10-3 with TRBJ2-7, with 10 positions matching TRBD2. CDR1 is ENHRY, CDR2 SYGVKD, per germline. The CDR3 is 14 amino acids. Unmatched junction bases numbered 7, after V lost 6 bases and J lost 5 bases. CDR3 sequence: CAISLAGDLDEQYF. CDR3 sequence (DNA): TGTGCCATCAGCCTAGCGGGGGATCTGGACGAGCAGTACTTC.

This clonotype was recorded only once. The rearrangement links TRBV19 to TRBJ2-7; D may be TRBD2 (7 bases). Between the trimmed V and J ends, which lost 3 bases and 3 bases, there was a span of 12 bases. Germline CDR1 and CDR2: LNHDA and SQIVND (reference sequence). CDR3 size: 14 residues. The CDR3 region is CASSMGGHDYEQYF. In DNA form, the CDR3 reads TGTGCCAGTAGTATGGGGGGGCACGACTACGAGCAGTACTTC.

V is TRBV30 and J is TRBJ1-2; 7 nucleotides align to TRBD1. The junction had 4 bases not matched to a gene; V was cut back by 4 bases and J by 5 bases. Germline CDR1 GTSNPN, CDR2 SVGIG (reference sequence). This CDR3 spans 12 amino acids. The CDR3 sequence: CAWKGAGYGYTF. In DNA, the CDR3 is TGTGCCTGGAAGGGGGCAGGGTATGGCTACACCTTC.

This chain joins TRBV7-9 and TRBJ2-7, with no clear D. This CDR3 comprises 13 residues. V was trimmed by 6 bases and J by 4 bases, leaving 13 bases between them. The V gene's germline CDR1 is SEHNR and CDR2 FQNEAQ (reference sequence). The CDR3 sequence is CASRPNGPYEQYF. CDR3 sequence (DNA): TGTGCCAGCAGACCCAACGGACCTTACGAGCAGTACTTC.

The CDR3 reads CSATGTSSMAFF. The CDR3 DNA follows: TGCAGTGCCACCGGGACATCATCAATGGCTTTCTTT. The chain recombines TRBV20-1 with TRBJ1-1; D is perhaps TRBD1 (6 bases). V lost 6 bases and J 11 bases, leaving 19 bases between the germline ends. The CDR3 loop spans 12 amino acids. Germline CDR1 is DFQATT and CDR2 is SNEGSKA (reference sequence).

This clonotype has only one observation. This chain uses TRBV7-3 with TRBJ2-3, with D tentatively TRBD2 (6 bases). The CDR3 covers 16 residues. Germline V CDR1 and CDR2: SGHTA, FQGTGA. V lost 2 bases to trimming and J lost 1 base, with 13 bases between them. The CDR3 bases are TGTGCCAGCAGCTTACTGGGGGAGGCAGGCACAGATACGCAGTATTTT. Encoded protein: CASSLLGEAGTDTQYF.

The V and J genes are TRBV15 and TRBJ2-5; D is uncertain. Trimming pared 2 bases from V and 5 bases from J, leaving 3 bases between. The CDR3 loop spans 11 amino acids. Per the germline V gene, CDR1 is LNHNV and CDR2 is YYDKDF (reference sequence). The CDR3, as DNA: TGTGCCACCAGCAGAACGGAGACCCAGTACTTC. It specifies CATSRTETQYF.

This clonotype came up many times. The chain's CDR3 is CASSVDTGIEQYF. The CDR3, as DNA: TGTGCCAGCAGCGTGGATACAGGGATCGAGCAGTACTTC. The rearrangement links TRBV7-9 to TRBJ2-7; TRBD1 might be the D (6 bases). This CDR3 region has 13 residues. Germline CDR1 and CDR2: SEHNR and FQNEAQ (reference sequence). V lost 5 bases and J 6 bases, leaving 14 bases between the germline ends. The variable domain in full, completed from reference TRBV7-9 and TRBJ2-7, reads DTGVSQNPRHKITKRGQNVTFRCDPISEHNRLYWYRQTLGQGPEFLTYFQNEAQLEKSRLLSDRFSAERPKGSFSTLEIQRTEQGDSAMYLCASSVDTGIEQYFGPGTRLTVT.

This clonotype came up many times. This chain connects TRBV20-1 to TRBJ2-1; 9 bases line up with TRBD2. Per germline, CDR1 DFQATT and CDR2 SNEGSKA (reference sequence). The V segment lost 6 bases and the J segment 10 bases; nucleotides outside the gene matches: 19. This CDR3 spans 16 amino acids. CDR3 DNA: TGCAGTGCCGGCCTACGATCAGGGACTAGCCGGCCAGAGCAGTTCTTC. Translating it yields CSAGLRSGTSRPEQFF.

CDR3 coding DNA: TGTGCCATCAGTGAGTCGGGCGGCTACACCTTC. Amino acids: CAISESGGYTF. The chain carries TRBV10-3 and TRBJ1-2; D gene ambiguous. Deletions cut 0 bases from V and 8 bases from J, with 4 bases between. CDR1 is ENHRY and CDR2 is SYGVKD in the germline V gene. The CDR3 contains 11 residues.

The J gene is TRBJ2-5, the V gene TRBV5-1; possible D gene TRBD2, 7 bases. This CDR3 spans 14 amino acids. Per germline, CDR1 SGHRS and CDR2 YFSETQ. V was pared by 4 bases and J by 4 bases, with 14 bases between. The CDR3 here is CASSPRGGPETQYF. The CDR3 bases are TGCGCCAGCAGCCCAAGGGGGGGCCCAGAGACCCAGTACTTC.

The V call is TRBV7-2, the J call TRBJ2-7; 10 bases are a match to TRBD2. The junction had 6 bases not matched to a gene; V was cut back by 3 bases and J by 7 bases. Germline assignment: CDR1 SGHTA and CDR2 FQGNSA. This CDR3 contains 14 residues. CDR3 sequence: CASSLDSGGREQYF. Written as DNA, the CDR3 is TGTGCCAGCAGCTTGGATAGCGGGGGGCGAGAGCAGTACTTC.